Sequencing of this T cell receptor (beta chain) was carried out in a study of shared clonotypes between healthy human individuals (dated by TCRdb to 2018 to 2020). Background for the entire study: The cohort included three men and a couple of women between 18 and 49 years of age. For each donor, CD4 naive and CD4 memory were each given three plates, CD8 naive was given two plates, and CD8 memory was given one plate. To increase sequencing depth and limit assay-specific biases, different laboratories used diverse techniques to prepare libraries and sequence TCR repertoires. Each donor's leukapheresis produced roughly between roughly 0.85 and 9.5 billion PBMCs. The study deeply sequenced blood TCR repertoires of about five healthy adults to estimate repertoire size and the extent of clonotype sharing between individuals. The study at large found these results: Pairwise subsampling led to the expectation that sequencing depth would affect the degree of clonotype sharing among donors. Sharing across four donors was observed for around 5% of naive CD4, over 3% of naive CD8, over 2% of memory CD4, and roughly 0.4% of memory CD8 clonotypes. Naive subsets generally had larger estimated clonotype richness than memory subsets. Sampling was restricted to blood, and TCR repertoires in tissues likely differ from the TCR repertoires found in blood. Clonotypes shared by all four sorted-subset donors showed higher generation probabilities than non-shared clonotypes. Even with the large sequencing depth, rarefaction of the sorted-subset datasets indicated that sequencing was incomplete. The small number of donors limited the genetic and exposure-history diversity represented.

TCR CDR3 regions were amplified from genomic DNA by multiplex PCR using the deep immunoSEQ assay. Extracted genomic DNA from each cell subset was distributed evenly across all wells of several immunoSEQ 96-well plates, and each plate was treated as a replicate. For sorted subsets, each replicate PCR was loaded with about 0.2 ug genomic DNA, equivalent to 30,000 to 35,000 T cell genomes. Purified libraries were quantified with a Qubit 3.0 fluorometer, sized on a Bioanalyzer 2100, and re-quantified with the KAPA Library Quantification kit. A separate single-read 150-cycle Illumina NextSeq 550 flow cell was used to sequence each immunoSEQ 96-well plate. In the paper's pipeline: Because the immunoSEQ output held only junctional sequences and lacked quality scores, the filtering could not match the filtering applied to full-length reads. To assign V/J genes and CDR3, sequences were annotated using PyIR, a Python wrapper for IgBLAST v1.9, with IMGT germline references. Reads were filtered out if the reads had weak V/J assignments (E-value above 1e-6), no CDR3, stop codons, out-of-frame junctions, or ambiguous translated residues. V3J clonotypes were defined by identical inferred V gene, J gene, and CDR3 amino acid sequence. Percentage overlap between repertoires was calculated by dividing the number of shared unique clonotypes by the size of the smaller repertoire. Repertoire richness was assessed with RTK rarefaction, the Chao1 estimator, and Recon v2.1 estimates of unobserved clonotypes. Generation probabilities for all TCRbeta clonotypes obtained by the gDNA method from several donors were computed using OLGA. Sourced from immuneACCESS, this table was stored by TCRdb with only in-frame sequences that have V and J called. A share of the clones is absent; for the studies checked, an unresolved V gene accounts for under half, and the remainder has no known explanation. The DNA was the basis for D and trimming; V, J and clone size are from that table. The sample contains about 650,000 clones, around 95% of them found a single time. About 0.11% of the sample goes to the ten largest clones.

The sample holds one count of this clone. Its antigen is currently not known. No base quality information exists; no much larger clone differs at one position. CD8 naive samples were obtained by positive selection for CCR7 among CD45RO-negative cells, yielding a CD45RA+CCR7+ population from which TemRA cells were excluded. The donors were healthy, HIV-negative adults who had no recently reported acute infections or vaccinations. Only Caucasian adults living in Nashville, Tennessee, USA were represented among the donors. Blood was collected by leukapheresis, and PBMCs were isolated by Ficoll-Histopaque density gradient centrifugation and then cryopreserved in liquid nitrogen vapor phase. Purity and quantity of every magnetically sorted T cell population were checked by analytical flow cytometry. Genomic DNA was isolated from every sorted fraction and measured by UV absorbance on a Nanodrop 2000c. Sequencing was performed on naive CD8+ T cells sorted from blood. Interpreted using the paper, the cell subset or site label stands for: CD45RA+CCR7+. This receptor was taken from a woman in her twenties or thirties in good health.

The nucleotide sequence reads as follows: TGCGCCAGCAGCTTGACCGGGACTGTTTACGAGCAGTACTTC. It encodes CASSLTGTVYEQYF. Here the chain combines TRBV5-1 and TRBJ2-7; possibly the D gene is TRBD2, per 6 matching bases. V is clipped by 1 base and J by 4 bases, and the sequence between their germline boundaries is 12 bases long. CDR1 and CDR2 were assigned from the germline V gene as SGHRS and YFSETQ. The CDR3 runs 14 residues from the cysteine to the phenylalanine. Here the CDR3 DNA is all that survives: 42 bases in frame from base 1.